This T cell receptor (beta chain) appears in the sequencing data of a study of blood T cell repertoires in COVID-19. V was cut by 2 bases and J by 9 bases, with 10 bases left in between. Germline lookup yields CDR1 SGHTA and CDR2 FQGTGA. The CDR3 extends over 12 amino acids. Profiled with immunoSEQ multiplex PCR; TCRdb holds only in-frame clones, not every one. The sample includes over 100,000 clones, 85% to 90% of them seen just once. This clone was observed a single time. The chain is built from TRBV7-3 and TRBJ1-2; possible D gene TRBD1, 5 bases. Sample: peripheral blood. This sequence originates from a human donor in a cohort sampled during active COVID-19. CDR3 loop: CASSLGDSRYTF. In DNA, the CDR3 is TGTGCCAGCAGCTTAGGTGACAGCCGCTACACCTTC.